The clone carrying this T cell receptor beta chain was seen repeatedly, ten times or more. With 10-nucleotide random UMIs included, cDNA was synthesized by 5'RACE. A single record per CDR3 protein comes from TCRdb applying MiXCR to the 5' RACE reads. The sample consists of approximately 32,000 distinct CDR3 sequences, less than 8.5% of them appearing once. The data were taken from a study of neurological immune-mediated disorders. The CDR3 has 13 residues. CDR1 is SGHRS and CDR2 is YFSETQ in the germline V gene. Trimming shortened V by 0 bases and J by 1 base, and 4 bases separated the two germline ends.

The specimen sequenced was PBMCs. The chain uses TRBV5-1 and TRBJ1-1; D call uncertain. The TCR originated in a woman aged 40 to 50 in good health. CDR3: CASSLAQNTEAFF. CDR3 in DNA: TGCGCCAGCAGCTTGGCGCAGAACACTGAAGCTTTCTTT.